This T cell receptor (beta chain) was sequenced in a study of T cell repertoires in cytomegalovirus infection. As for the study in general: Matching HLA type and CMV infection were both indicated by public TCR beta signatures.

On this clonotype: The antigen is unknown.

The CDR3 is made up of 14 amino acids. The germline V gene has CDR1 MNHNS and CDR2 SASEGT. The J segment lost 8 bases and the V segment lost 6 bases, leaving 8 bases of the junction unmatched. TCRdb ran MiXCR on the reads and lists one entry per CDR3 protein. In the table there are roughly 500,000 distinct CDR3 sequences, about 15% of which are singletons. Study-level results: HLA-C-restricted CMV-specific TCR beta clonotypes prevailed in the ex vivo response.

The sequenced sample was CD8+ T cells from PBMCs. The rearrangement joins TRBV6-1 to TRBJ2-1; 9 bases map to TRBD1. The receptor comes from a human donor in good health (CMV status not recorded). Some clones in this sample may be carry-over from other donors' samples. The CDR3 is CASRSGQGFDEQFF. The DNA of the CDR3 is TGTGCCAGCAGATCGGGACAGGGTTTCGATGAGCAGTTCTTC.